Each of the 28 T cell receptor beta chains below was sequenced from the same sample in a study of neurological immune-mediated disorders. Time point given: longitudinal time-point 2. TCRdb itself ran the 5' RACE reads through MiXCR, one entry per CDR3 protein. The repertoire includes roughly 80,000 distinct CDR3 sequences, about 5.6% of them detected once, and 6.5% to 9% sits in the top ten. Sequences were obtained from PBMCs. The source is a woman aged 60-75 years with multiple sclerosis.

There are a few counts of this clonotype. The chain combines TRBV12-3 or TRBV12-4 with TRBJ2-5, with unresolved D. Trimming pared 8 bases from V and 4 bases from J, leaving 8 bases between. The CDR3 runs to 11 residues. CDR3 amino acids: CASALGETQYF. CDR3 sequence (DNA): TGTGCCAGCGCCCTCGGAGAGACCCAGTACTTC.

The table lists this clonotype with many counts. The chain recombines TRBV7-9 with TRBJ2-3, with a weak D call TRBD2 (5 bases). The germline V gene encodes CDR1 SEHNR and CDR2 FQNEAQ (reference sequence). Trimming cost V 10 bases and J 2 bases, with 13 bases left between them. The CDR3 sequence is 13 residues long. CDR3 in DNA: TGTGCCACCCTTCGGGGTCTCACAGATACGCAGTATTTT. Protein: CATLRGLTDTQYF.

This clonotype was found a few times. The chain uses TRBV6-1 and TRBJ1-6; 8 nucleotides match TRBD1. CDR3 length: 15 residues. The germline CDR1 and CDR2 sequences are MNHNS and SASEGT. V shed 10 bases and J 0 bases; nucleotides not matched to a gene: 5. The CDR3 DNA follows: TGTGCCACTCGACAGGGGAGCTCCTATAATTCACCCCTCCACTTT. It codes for CATRQGSSYNSPLHF.

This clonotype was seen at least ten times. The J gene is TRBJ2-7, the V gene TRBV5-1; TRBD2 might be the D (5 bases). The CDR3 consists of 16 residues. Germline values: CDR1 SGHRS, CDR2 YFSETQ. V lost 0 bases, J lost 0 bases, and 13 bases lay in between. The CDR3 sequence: CASSLEASRSSYEQYF. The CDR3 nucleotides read TGCGCCAGCAGCTTGGAGGCTAGCAGGAGCTCCTACGAGCAGTACTTC.

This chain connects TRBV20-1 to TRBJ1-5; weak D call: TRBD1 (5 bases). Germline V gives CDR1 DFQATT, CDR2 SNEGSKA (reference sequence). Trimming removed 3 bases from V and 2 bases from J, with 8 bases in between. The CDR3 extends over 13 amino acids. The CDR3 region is CSASTGGNQPQHF. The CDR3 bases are TGCAGTGCTAGCACGGGGGGCAATCAGCCCCAGCATTTT.

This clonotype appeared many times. The CDR3 loop reads CASSLGPGDNTEAFF. In nucleotides, the CDR3 is TGTGCCAGCAGCTTAGGCCCAGGGGATAACACTGAAGCTTTCTTT. The chain employs TRBV7-6 and TRBJ1-1; tentative D call: TRBD1 (6 bases). The V gene lost 1 base and the J gene lost 2 bases, with 11 bases spanning the gap. CDR1 is SGHVS, CDR2 FNYEAQ, per germline. CDR3 length: 15 amino acids.

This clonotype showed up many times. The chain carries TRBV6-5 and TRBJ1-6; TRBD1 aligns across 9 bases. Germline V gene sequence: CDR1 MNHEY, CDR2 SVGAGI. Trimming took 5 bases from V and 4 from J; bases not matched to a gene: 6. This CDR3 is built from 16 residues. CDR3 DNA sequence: TGTGCCAGCAGTATGACAGGGGGAAAGTATAATTCACCCCTCCACTTT. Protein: CASSMTGGKYNSPLHF.

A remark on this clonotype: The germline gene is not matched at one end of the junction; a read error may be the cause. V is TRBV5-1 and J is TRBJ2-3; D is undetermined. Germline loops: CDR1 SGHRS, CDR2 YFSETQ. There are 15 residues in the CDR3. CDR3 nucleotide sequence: TGCGCCAGCAGCTTGGAGGGTAGAACCACAAATACGCTGTATTTT. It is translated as CASSLEGRTTNTLYF.

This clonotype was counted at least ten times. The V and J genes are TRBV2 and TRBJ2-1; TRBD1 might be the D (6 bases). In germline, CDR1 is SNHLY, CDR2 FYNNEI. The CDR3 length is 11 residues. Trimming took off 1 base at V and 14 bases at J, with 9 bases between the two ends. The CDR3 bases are TGTGCCAGCAGTGAAGTAGGGGGTGAGTTCTTC. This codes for CASSEVGGEFF.

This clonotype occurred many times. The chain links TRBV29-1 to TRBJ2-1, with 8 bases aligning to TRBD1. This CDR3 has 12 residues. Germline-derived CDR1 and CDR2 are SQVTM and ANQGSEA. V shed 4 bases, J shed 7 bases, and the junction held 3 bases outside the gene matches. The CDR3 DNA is TGCAGCGTTGCTACAGGGGGGAATGAGCAGTTCTTC. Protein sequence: CSVATGGNEQFF.

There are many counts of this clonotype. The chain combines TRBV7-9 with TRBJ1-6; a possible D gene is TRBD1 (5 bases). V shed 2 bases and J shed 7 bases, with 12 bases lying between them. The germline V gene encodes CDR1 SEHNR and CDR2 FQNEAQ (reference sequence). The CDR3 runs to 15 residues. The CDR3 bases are TGTGCCAGCAGCTTAATGGGGGGGATGAATTCACCCCTCCACTTT. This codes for CASSLMGGMNSPLHF.

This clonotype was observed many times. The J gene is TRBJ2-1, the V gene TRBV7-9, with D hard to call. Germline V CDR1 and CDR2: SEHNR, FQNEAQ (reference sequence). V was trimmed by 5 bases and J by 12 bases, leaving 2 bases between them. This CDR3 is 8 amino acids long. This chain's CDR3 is CASSPQFF. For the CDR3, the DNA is TGTGCCAGCAGCCCGCAGTTCTTC. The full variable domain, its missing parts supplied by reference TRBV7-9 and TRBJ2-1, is DTGVSQNPRHKITKRGQNVTFRCDPISEHNRLYWYRQTLGQGPEFLTYFQNEAQLEKSRLLSDRFSAERPKGSFSTLEIQRTEQGDSAMYLCASSPQFFGPGTRLTVL.

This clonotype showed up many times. CDR3 loop: CSGGREMNTEAFF. CDR3 bases: TGCAGCGGGGGACGGGAGATGAACACTGAAGCTTTCTTT. The chain carries TRBV29-1 and TRBJ1-1, with D maybe TRBD1 (5 bases). Germline V gene data show CDR1 as SQVTM and CDR2 as ANQGSEA. V lost 7 bases to trimming and J lost 0 bases, with 12 bases between them. CDR3 length: 13 residues.

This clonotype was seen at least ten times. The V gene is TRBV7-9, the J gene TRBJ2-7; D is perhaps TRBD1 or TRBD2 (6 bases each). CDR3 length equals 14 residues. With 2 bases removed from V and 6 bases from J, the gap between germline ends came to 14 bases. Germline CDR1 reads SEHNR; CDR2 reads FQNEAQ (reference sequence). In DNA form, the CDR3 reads TGTGCCAGCAGCTTAACGGGGGCCCCCTCCGAGCAGTACTTC. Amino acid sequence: CASSLTGAPSEQYF.

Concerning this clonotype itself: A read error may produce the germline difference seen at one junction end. The CDR3, as DNA: TGCAGTCCTAGAGACTACAGGGGGAACACTGAAGCTTTCTTT. Protein product: CSPRDYRGNTEAFF. The chain is built from TRBV20-1 and TRBJ1-1; 7 bases match TRBD1. The CDR3 extends over 14 amino acids. Germline CDR1 is DFQATT and CDR2 is SNEGSKA (reference sequence).

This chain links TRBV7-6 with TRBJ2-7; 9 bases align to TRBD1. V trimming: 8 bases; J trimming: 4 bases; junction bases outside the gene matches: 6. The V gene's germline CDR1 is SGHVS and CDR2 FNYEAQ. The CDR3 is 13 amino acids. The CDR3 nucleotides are TGTGCCAGCCCGCCACAGGGGGCATACGAGCAGTACTTC. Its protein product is CASPPQGAYEQYF.

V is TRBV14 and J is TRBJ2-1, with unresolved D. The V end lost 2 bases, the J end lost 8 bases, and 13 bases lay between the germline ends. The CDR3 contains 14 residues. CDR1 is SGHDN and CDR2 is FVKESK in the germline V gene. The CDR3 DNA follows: TGTGCCAGCAGCCAATGCGTTGGGGTCGATGAGCAGTTCTTC. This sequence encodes CASSQCVGVDEQFF.

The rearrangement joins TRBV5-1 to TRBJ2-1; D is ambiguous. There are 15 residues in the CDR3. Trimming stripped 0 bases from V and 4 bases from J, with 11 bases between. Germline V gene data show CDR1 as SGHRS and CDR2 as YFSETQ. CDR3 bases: TGCGCCAGCAGCTTGGTGGGCGGCCGTTACAATGAGCAGTTCTTC. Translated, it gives CASSLVGGRYNEQFF.

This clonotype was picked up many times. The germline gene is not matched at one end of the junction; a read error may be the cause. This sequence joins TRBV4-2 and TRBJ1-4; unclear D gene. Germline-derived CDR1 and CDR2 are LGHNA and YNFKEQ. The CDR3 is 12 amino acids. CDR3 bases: TGTGCCAGCAGCCAAGATAGGTCGGGGTTTCTTTTT. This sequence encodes CASSQDRSGFLF.

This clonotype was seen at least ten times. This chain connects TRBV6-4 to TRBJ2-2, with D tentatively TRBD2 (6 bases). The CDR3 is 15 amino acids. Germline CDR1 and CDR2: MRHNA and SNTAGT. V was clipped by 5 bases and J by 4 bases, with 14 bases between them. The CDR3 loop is CASSHGDSGTGELFF. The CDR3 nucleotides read TGTGCCAGCAGTCATGGCGATAGCGGCACCGGGGAGCTGTTTTTT.

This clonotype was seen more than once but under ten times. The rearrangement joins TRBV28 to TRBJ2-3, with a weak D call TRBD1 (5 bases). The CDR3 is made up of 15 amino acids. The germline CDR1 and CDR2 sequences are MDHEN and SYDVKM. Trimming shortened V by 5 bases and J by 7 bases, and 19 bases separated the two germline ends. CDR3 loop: CASSQQAPLRHTQYF. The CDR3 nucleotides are TGTGCCAGCAGTCAACAGGCGCCCCTACGGCATACGCAGTATTTT. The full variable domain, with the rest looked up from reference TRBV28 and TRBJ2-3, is DVKVTQSSRYLVKRTGEKVFLECVQDMDHENMFWYRQDPGLGLRLIYFSYDVKMKEKGDIPEGYSVSREKKERFSLILESASTNQTSMYLCASSQQAPLRHTQYFGPGTRLTVL.

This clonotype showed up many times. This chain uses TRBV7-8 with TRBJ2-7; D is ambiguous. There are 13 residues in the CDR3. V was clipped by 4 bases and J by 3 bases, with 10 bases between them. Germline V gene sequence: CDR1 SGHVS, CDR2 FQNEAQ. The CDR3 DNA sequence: TGTGCCAGCAGCTCGAGGCAGGTCTACGAGCAGTACTTC. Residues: CASSSRQVYEQYF.

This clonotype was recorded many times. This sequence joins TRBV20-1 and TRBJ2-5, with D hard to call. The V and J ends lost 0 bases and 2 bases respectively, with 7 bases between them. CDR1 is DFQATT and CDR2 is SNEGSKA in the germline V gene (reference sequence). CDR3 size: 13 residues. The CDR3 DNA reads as TGCAGTGCTAGAGACACGCCACAAGAGACCCAGTACTTC. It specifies CSARDTPQETQYF.

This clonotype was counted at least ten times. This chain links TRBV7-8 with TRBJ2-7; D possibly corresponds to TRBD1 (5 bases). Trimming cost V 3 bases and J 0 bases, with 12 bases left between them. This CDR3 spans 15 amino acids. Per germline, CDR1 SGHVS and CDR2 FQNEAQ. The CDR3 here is CASSLTDSSSYEQYF. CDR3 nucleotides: TGTGCCAGCAGCTTGACAGATTCAAGCTCCTACGAGCAGTACTTC.

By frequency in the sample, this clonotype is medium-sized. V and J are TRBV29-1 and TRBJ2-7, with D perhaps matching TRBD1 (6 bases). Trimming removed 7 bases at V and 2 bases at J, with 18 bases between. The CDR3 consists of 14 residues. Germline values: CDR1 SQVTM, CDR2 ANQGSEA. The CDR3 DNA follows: TGCAGCGCCAGACAATGGACAGCCCCCTACGAGCAGTACTTC. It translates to CSARQWTAPYEQYF.

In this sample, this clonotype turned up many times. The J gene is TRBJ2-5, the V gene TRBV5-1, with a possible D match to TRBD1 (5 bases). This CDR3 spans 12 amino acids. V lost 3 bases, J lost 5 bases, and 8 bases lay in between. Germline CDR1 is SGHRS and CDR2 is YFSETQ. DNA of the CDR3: TGCGCCAGCAGCTGGCAGGGTGAGACCCAGTACTTC. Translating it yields CASSWQGETQYF.

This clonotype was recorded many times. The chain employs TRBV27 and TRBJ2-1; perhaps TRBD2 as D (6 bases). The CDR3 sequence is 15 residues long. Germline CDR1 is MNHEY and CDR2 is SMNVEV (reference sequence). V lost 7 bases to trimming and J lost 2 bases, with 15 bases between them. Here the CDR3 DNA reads TGTGCCAGCACCAAGCCCGGACTACCCTACAATGAGCAGTTCTTC. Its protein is CASTKPGLPYNEQFF.

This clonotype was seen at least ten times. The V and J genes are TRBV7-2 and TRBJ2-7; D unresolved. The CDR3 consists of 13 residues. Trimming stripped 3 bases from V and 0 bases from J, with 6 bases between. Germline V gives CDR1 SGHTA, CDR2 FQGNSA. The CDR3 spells CASSFHPSYEQYF. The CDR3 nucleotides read TGTGCCAGCAGCTTTCACCCCTCCTACGAGCAGTACTTC.